These T cell receptor beta chains were read from a single sample in a study of blood T cells in healthy people across ages. TCRdb used MiXCR to reprocess the 5' RACE reads, holding one entry per CDR3 protein. The sample records roughly 790,000 distinct CDR3 sequences, around 46% being singletons. The material sequenced was blood. The receptors here all came from a woman aged 55-75 years in good health. The CDR3 runs from the conserved cysteine through the conserved F or W. The D gene is left open where the match is weak. Part of the rows lack a size; the others show once, few, many or a class for expanded clones.

size: .; J: TRBJ1-6; V: TRBV7-2; D: TRBD1; CDR3: CASSQGGSNNSPLHF; DNA: TGTGCCAGCAGCCAAGGGGGCAGTAATAATTCACCCCTCCACTTT
size: few; J: TRBJ2-7; V: TRBV10-2; D: .; CDR3: CASRDKGYEQYF; DNA: TGCGCCAGCAGGGACAAGGGTTACGAGCAGTACTTC
size: .; J: TRBJ2-7; V: TRBV28; D: TRBD2; CDR3: CASQYTGLVGNEQYF; DNA: TGTGCCAGCCAATACACGGGACTAGTCGGCAATGAGCAGTACTTC
size: .; J: TRBJ2-5; V: TRBV10-3; D: TRBD2; CDR3: CAIRGTSGPGIETQYF; DNA: TGTGCCATCAGGGGGACTAGCGGCCCGGGGATAGAGACCCAGTACTTC
size: once; J: TRBJ1-2; V: TRBV6-6; D: .; CDR3: CASNPGGGLYGYTF; DNA: TGTGCCAGCAACCCGGGCGGGGGTCTCTATGGCTACACCTTC
size: .; J: TRBJ2-5; V: TRBV4-2; D: TRBD2; CDR3: CANSQAGTRGHNEQYF; DNA: TGTGCCAACAGCCAAGCTGGGACTAGAGGCCACAATGAGCAGTACTTC
size: .; J: TRBJ2-4; V: TRBV20-1; D: .; CDR3: CSARGAGAKNIQYF; DNA: TGCAGTGCTAGGGGGGCAGGAGCCAAAAACATTCAGTACTTC
size: .; J: TRBJ2-1; V: TRBV25-1; D: TRBD2; CDR3: CASIRTSGSGEQFF; DNA: TGTGCCAGCATCAGGACTAGCGGGAGCGGGGAGCAGTTCTTC
size: .; J: TRBJ2-5; V: TRBV27; D: .; CDR3: CASSQGHYNEQYF; DNA: TGTGCCAGCAGCCAGGGACACTACAATGAGCAGTACTTC
size: .; J: TRBJ2-3; V: TRBV29-1; D: TRBD2; CDR3: CSGTLAESTDTQYF; DNA: TGCAGCGGTACACTAGCGGAGTCCACAGATACGCAGTATTTT
size: .; J: TRBJ2-7; V: TRBV20-1; D: .; CDR3: CSARDLHEQYF; DNA: TGCAGTGCTAGAGATCTCCACGAGCAGTACTTC
size: .; J: TRBJ1-1; V: TRBV11-1; D: .; CDR3: CASSFKTVAEAFF; DNA: TGTGCCAGCAGCTTTAAGACAGTCGCTGAAGCTTTCTTT
size: once; J: TRBJ2-7; V: TRBV9; D: TRBD1; CDR3: CASSVRQGASYVQYF; DNA: TGTGCCAGCAGCGTCAGACAGGGAGCTTCCTACGTGCAGTACTTC
size: many; J: TRBJ2-7; V: TRBV10-3; D: .; CDR3: CAISERQILHEQYF; DNA: TGTGCCATCAGTGAGAGACAGATTCTCCACGAGCAGTACTTC
size: few; J: TRBJ1-1; V: TRBV29-1; D: .; CDR3: CSVPGTLRGEAFF; DNA: TGCAGCGTCCCCGGGACTTTAAGGGGTGAAGCTTTCTTT
size: few; J: TRBJ2-3; V: TRBV11-3; D: .; CDR3: CASGGYSTDTQYF; DNA: TGTGCCAGTGGGGGCTACTCCACAGATACGCAGTATTTT
size: .; J: TRBJ1-2; V: TRBV30; D: .; CDR3: CAWTHNVGSGYTF; DNA: TGTGCCTGGACCCACAACGTAGGGAGCGGCTACACCTTC
size: few; J: TRBJ2-3; V: TRBV10-3; D: .; CDR3: CAISGTRTDTQYF; DNA: TGTGCCATCAGTGGAACTCGCACAGATACGCAGTATTTT
size: .; J: TRBJ2-3; V: TRBV6-2/TRBV6-3; D: TRBD2; CDR3: CASSYSESGGPNTQYF; DNA: TGTGCCAGCAGTTACTCGGAGAGCGGGGGTCCCAATACGCAGTATTTT
size: .; J: TRBJ1-1; V: TRBV29-1; D: .; CDR3: CSAPLPGEAFF; DNA: TGCAGCGCCCCACTTCCTGGTGAAGCTTTCTTT
size: few; J: TRBJ2-7; V: TRBV11-2; D: .; CDR3: CASSLVRGAGYEQYF; DNA: TGTGCCAGCAGCTTAGTACGGGGAGCGGGCTACGAGCAGTACTTC
size: .; J: TRBJ1-5; V: TRBV12-3/TRBV12-4; D: .; CDR3: CASSLGEQPQHF; DNA: TGTGCCAGCAGTTTAGGGGAGCAGCCCCAGCATTTT
size: .; J: TRBJ2-1; V: TRBV10-3; D: .; CDR3: CAISDMTTGEQFF; DNA: TGTGCCATCAGTGACATGACTACCGGTGAGCAGTTCTTC
size: .; J: TRBJ2-5; V: TRBV30; D: TRBD2; CDR3: CAWSSGSLMKTQYF; DNA: TGTGCCTGGAGTAGCGGGAGCCTTATGAAGACCCAGTACTTC
size: .; J: TRBJ2-3; V: TRBV7-9; D: TRBD1; CDR3: CASGSGQGSTDTQYF; DNA: TGTGCCAGCGGCTCTGGACAGGGGAGTACAGATACGCAGTATTTT
size: .; J: TRBJ2-1; V: TRBV2; D: TRBD2; CDR3: CASSERLAGSLRNEQFF; DNA: TGTGCCAGCAGTGAGAGGCTAGCGGGGTCCCTTCGCAATGAGCAGTTCTTC
size: few; J: TRBJ2-1; V: TRBV5-1; D: TRBD2; CDR3: CASSSSAGGSSYNEQFF; DNA: TGCGCCAGCAGCTCGTCAGCGGGGGGGTCCTCCTACAATGAGCAGTTCTTC
size: many; J: TRBJ2-7; V: TRBV4-1; D: .; CDR3: CASSPRDTSYEQYF; DNA: TGCGCCAGCAGCCCCCGGGACACTTCCTACGAGCAGTACTTC
size: .; J: TRBJ1-2; V: TRBV12-3/TRBV12-4; D: .; CDR3: CAGSLEGSDGYTF; DNA: TGTGCCGGCAGTTTAGAAGGTTCCGATGGCTACACCTTC
size: .; J: TRBJ2-4; V: TRBV6-6; D: .; CDR3: CASSQRQEENIQYF; DNA: TGTGCCAGCAGTCAGAGACAGGAGGAAAACATTCAGTACTTC
size: few; J: TRBJ2-1; V: TRBV6-5; D: .; CDR3: CASTLSNRHNEQFF; DNA: TGTGCCAGCACATTATCGAACAGGCACAATGAGCAGTTCTTC
size: few; J: TRBJ2-7; V: TRBV5-4; D: TRBD2; CDR3: CASSLDAGGSYEQYF; DNA: TGTGCCAGCAGCTTGGATGCGGGGGGCTCCTACGAGCAGTACTTC
size: many; J: TRBJ1-4; V: TRBV6-1; D: .; CDR3: CASSEVGGVNEKLFF; DNA: TGTGCCAGCAGTGAAGTGGGGGGAGTTAATGAAAAACTGTTTTTT
size: .; J: TRBJ2-7; V: TRBV6-2/TRBV6-3; D: .; CDR3: CASSSLNRISPEQYF; DNA: TGTGCCAGCAGTTCCCTAAACCGGATCTCCCCCGAGCAGTACTTC
size: .; J: TRBJ1-1; V: TRBV12-5; D: .; CDR3: CATGGGDSNTEAFF; DNA: TGTGCTACCGGTGGGGGCGACTCGAACACTGAAGCTTTCTTT
size: .; J: TRBJ2-1; V: TRBV5-1; D: .; CDR3: CASSPGQGGGEQFF; DNA: TGCGCCAGCAGCCCCGGACAGGGAGGGGGTGAGCAGTTCTTC
size: .; J: TRBJ2-7; V: TRBV7-2; D: .; CDR3: CASSLGGGARTYEQYF; DNA: TGTGCCAGCAGCTTAGGAGGGGGGGCCCGTACCTACGAGCAGTACTTC
size: .; J: TRBJ2-2; V: TRBV5-5; D: TRBD2; CDR3: CASSSTSGRGELFF; DNA: TGTGCCAGCAGCTCGACTAGCGGGAGAGGGGAGCTGTTTTTT
size: .; J: TRBJ2-1; V: TRBV7-3; D: TRBD1; CDR3: CASSPTGDRTQFF; DNA: TGTGCCAGCAGCCCGACAGGGGATCGGACCCAGTTCTTC
size: .; J: TRBJ2-7; V: TRBV4-3; D: .; CDR3: CASSQDSLGSEQYF; DNA: TGCGCCAGCAGCCAAGATAGTCTAGGTTCCGAGCAGTACTTC
size: .; J: TRBJ1-5; V: TRBV27; D: .; CDR3: CASSFLEGSAPQHF; DNA: TGTGCCAGCAGTTTTCTGGAGGGCTCCGCGCCCCAGCATTTT
size: once; J: TRBJ2-5; V: TRBV29-1; D: TRBD2; CDR3: CSGRSGAGERETQYF; DNA: TGCAGCGGCCGATCGGGTGCGGGGGAGCGAGAGACCCAGTACTTC
size: many; J: TRBJ2-5; V: TRBV18; D: .; CDR3: CASSPPLETQYF; DNA: TGTGCCAGCTCACCACCGTTGGAGACCCAGTACTTC
size: few; J: TRBJ2-7; V: TRBV7-6; D: .; CDR3: CASSLISGNEQYF; DNA: TGTGCCAGCAGCTTAATTTCAGGGAACGAGCAGTACTTC
size: .; J: TRBJ2-1; V: TRBV12-3/TRBV12-4; D: TRBD2; CDR3: CASSDLSGGGVYNEQFF; DNA: TGTGCCAGCAGTGACCTTAGCGGGGGGGGAGTCTACAATGAGCAGTTCTTC
size: .; J: TRBJ2-3; V: TRBV18; D: .; CDR3: CASSPPRAGPFTDTQYF; DNA: TGTGCCAGCTCACCACCGCGAGCGGGTCCTTTCACAGATACGCAGTATTTT
size: once; J: TRBJ2-3; V: TRBV7-9; D: TRBD2; CDR3: CASASSGGRRTDTQYF; DNA: TGTGCCAGCGCCTCCTCGGGCGGGAGGCGCACAGATACGCAGTATTTT
size: once; J: TRBJ2-5; V: TRBV20-1; D: .; CDR3: CSAPDTSKETQYF; DNA: TGCAGTGCTCCGGACACCTCTAAAGAGACCCAGTACTTC
size: .; J: TRBJ2-4; V: TRBV20-1; D: TRBD1; CDR3: CSARDFQGVKNIQYF; DNA: TGCAGTGCTAGAGATTTTCAGGGGGTCAAAAACATTCAGTACTTC
size: few; J: TRBJ2-3; V: TRBV9; D: .; CDR3: CASSPRQNPTDTQYF; DNA: TGTGCCAGCAGCCCTCGACAGAACCCCACAGATACGCAGTATTTT
size: .; J: TRBJ1-2; V: TRBV28; D: .; CDR3: CASSLGGSSNYGYTF; DNA: TGTGCCAGCAGTCTGGGGGGATCCTCAAACTATGGCTACACCTTC
size: .; J: TRBJ2-5; V: TRBV7-9; D: .; CDR3: CASSSRLQDYGTQYF; DNA: TGTGCCAGCAGCTCCCGCCTACAGGATTATGGGACCCAGTACTTC
size: .; J: TRBJ2-2; V: TRBV10-1; D: TRBD1; CDR3: CASSESGTENGELFF; DNA: TGCGCCAGCAGTGAGTCGGGGACAGAAAACGGGGAGCTGTTTTTT
size: .; J: TRBJ1-5; V: TRBV20-1; D: .; CDR3: CSASKGPDQPQHF; DNA: TGCAGTGCTAGCAAGGGGCCCGATCAGCCCCAGCATTTT
size: many; J: TRBJ2-5; V: TRBV29-1; D: .; CDR3: CSVEVVSPGGEETQYF; DNA: TGCAGCGTTGAAGTGGTATCCCCAGGTGGGGAGGAGACCCAGTACTTC
size: .; J: TRBJ2-1; V: TRBV19; D: .; CDR3: CASSIDRGLYNEQFF; DNA: TGTGCCAGTAGTATAGATCGTGGACTTTACAATGAGCAGTTCTTC
size: .; J: TRBJ1-1; V: TRBV6-1; D: .; CDR3: CASSGSAGVEAFF; DNA: TGTGCCAGCAGTGGCTCCGCCGGAGTGGAAGCTTTCTTT
size: .; J: TRBJ2-5; V: TRBV9; D: .; CDR3: CASSAGVGGIETQYF; DNA: TGTGCCAGCAGCGCGGGAGTAGGGGGCATAGAGACCCAGTACTTC